This T cell receptor beta chain was recovered during a study of T cell responses to AZD1222 COVID-19 vaccine. Points from the study as a whole: Baseline testing showed seropositivity in only a handful of AZD1222 recipients. Most donors were white British and more were female, and clonal diversity was possibly underestimated. The reported proportion of spike-specific TCRs targeting unmutated variant regions was nearly half. Vaccine-associated CD4 TCRs ranged over spike, dominating at 160-218 and 743-854.

Repertoires were generated with immunoSEQ multiplex PCR, while TCRdb's copy carries only in-frame clones and drops some. The profile shows 120,000 to 150,000 clones, approximately 95% of them singletons. Regarding this clone: Its cognate antigen is unknown.

The CDR3 is 13 residues long. Per germline, CDR1 LNHNV and CDR2 YYDKDF (reference sequence). V was cut by 0 bases and J by 5 bases, with 6 bases left in between. Sequencing was performed on peripheral blood, taken on day 0 of MenACWY control vaccination. This chain links TRBV15 with TRBJ2-3; D gene ambiguous. The source is an adult in good health. CDR3 loop: CATSRDPVDTQYF. DNA for the CDR3: TGTGCCACCAGCAGAGATCCCGTAGATACGCAGTATTTT.